This T cell receptor beta chain appears in the sequencing data of a study of blood T cell repertoires in COVID-19. Study-level information: The study drew acute and convalescent COVID-19 samples from the United States, Italy and Spain. The cDNA or gDNA used as material had been derived from T cells, B-cell-depleted T cells, or PBMCs.

TCRdb keeps only in-frame clones here, not all; method: immunoSEQ multiplex PCR. The sample shows roughly 170,000 clones, approximately 82% of them seen only once. This clone was counted once. Cohorts were based on clinical histories the participants reported. In Cohort 3, a recovered donor had either two negative PCRs, clearance, or symptom resolution. Material: PBMCs or T cells enriched from blood (not recorded which). The source is a woman in her forties or fifties who had recovered from COVID-19.

The CDR3 protein is CASSPSGYTEAFF. CDR3 sequence (DNA): TGTGCCAGCAGCCCCAGCGGATACACTGAAGCTTTCTTT. V is TRBV11-2 and J is TRBJ1-1, with D unclear. The germline V gene has CDR1 SGHAT and CDR2 FQNNGV. The ends were cut back, 5 bases at V and 3 bases at J, with 10 bases in the middle. The CDR3 spans 13 residues.